The following is a T cell receptor beta chain sequence with its context. Its antigen target is currently unknown. Per-nucleotide qualities are absent, and no much larger clonotype sits a single base away. This entry comes from a study of yellow fever vaccine responses in identical twins (dated by TCRdb to 2016 to 2018). For context, the study as a whole: Focusing on identical twins, the study followed the T cell clones that responded to the vaccine, and did so with precision. The research as a whole found: The T cell response to vaccination in identical twins was reported by the authors to appear partly convergent and partly personalized.

A distance of 7 bases separates the germline ends of V and J, which lose 3 bases and 5 bases respectively. CDR1 and CDR2, per the germline V gene, are MDHEN and SYDVKM. Measured from the cysteine to the phenylalanine, the CDR3 is 12 residues long. The sequence is cut down to CDR3 DNA, 36 bases in frame from base 1. Library prep was done by RT-PCR. TCRdb records Illumina HiSeq 2500 as the sequencer. Clones were called with MiXCR by TCRdb after fastp trimmed the public reads at Q25, and only in-frame beta chains were retained. CDR3 protein sequences are deduplicated, and each keeps its most common genes and DNA. Present in this sample are more than 2,500 distinct CDR3 sequences, about 90% of which were seen just once. Jointly, the top ten make up around 1.6% of the sample.

The receptor was derived from a female donor who received the yellow fever vaccine. Sequencing used T cells from blood (PBMCs), unsorted or a sorted subset (not recorded which), obtained before or after yellow fever vaccination (not recorded which). The chain employs TRBV28 and TRBJ2-5, and TRBD2 may be the D gene, going by 5 matching bases. The CDR3 reads as follows: CASSFTGETQYF. The DNA reads TGTGCCAGCAGTTTCACGGGGGAGACCCAGTACTTC.